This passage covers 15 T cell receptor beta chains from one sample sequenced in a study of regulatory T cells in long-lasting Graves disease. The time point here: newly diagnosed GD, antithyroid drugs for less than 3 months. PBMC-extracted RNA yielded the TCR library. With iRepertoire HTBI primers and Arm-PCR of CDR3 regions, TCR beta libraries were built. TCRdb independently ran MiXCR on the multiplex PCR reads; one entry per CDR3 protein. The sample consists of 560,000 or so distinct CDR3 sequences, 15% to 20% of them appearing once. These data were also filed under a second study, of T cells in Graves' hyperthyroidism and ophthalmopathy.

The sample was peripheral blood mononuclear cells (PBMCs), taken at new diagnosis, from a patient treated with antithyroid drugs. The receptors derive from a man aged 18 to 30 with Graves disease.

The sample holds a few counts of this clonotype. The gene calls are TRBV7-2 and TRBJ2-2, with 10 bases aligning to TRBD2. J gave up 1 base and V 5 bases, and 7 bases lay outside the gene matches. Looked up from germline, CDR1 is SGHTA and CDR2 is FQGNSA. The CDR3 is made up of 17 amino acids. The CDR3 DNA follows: TGTGCCAGCAGCATTCCGGGACTAGCGAAGAACACCGGGGAGCTGTTTTTT. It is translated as CASSIPGLAKNTGELFF.

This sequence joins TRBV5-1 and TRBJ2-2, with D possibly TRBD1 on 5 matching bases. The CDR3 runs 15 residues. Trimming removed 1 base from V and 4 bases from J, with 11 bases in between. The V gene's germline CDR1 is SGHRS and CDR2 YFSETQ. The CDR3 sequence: CASSLMIDSTGELFF. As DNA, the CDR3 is TGCGCCAGCAGCTTGATGATTGACAGCACCGGGGAGCTGTTTTTT.

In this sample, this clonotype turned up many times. As DNA, the CDR3 is TGTGCCTCGTCAACGGACAGGTCCTTGGGGACTGAAGCTTTCTTT. Its protein is CASSTDRSLGTEAFF. The chain combines TRBV15 with TRBJ1-1; 7 bases are shared with TRBD1. J lost 5 bases, V lost 11 bases, and 17 bases had no gene match. CDR1 is LNHNV and CDR2 is YYDKDF in the germline V gene (reference sequence). This CDR3 contains 15 residues.

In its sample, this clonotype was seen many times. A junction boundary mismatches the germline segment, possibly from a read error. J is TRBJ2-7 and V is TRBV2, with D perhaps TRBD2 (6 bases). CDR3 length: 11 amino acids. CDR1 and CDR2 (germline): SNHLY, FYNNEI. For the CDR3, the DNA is TGTGCCAGCAGTGAATTGGCGGGGACCCACTTC. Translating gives CASSELAGTHF.

This chain's CDR3 is CAISESAGTAKNIQYF. Here the CDR3 DNA reads TGTGCCATCAGTGAGTCGGCAGGGACAGCCAAAAACATTCAGTACTTC. The rearrangement uses TRBV10-3 and TRBJ2-4; D might be TRBD1 or TRBD2, each matching 5 bases. Germline V gene sequence: CDR1 ENHRY, CDR2 SYGVKD. There are 16 residues in the CDR3. The V end was cut by 0 bases, the J end by 0 bases, with 9 bases between.

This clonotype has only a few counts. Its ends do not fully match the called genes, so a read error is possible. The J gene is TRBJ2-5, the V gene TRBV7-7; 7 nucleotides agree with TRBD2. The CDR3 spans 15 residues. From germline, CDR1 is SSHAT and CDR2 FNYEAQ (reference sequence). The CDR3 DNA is TGTGCTAGCAGCTTAAGAGGGAGGGCCGGGAAGACCCAGTACTTC. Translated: CASSLRGRAGKTQYF.

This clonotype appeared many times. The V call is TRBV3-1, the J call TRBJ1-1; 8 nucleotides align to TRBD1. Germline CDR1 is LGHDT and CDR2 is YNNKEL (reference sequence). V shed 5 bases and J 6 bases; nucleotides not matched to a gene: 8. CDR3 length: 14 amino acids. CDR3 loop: CASSETGGSPEAFF. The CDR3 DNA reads TGTGCCAGCAGCGAAACAGGGGGATCCCCTGAAGCTTTCTTT.

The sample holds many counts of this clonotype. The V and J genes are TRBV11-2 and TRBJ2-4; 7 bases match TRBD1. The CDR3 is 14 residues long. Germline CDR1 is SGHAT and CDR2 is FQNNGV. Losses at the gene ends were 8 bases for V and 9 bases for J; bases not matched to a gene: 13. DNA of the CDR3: TGTGCCAGCGCCAACAGGGGAGAGAGGGGCATTCAGTACTTC. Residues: CASANRGERGIQYF.

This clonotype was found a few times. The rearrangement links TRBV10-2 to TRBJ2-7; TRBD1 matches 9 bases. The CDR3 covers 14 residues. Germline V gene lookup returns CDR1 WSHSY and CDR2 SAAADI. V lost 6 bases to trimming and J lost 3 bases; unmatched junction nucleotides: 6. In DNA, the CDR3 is TGCGCCAGCAGGGATGCGGGACAGGGCTACGAGCAGTACTTC. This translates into CASRDAGQGYEQYF.

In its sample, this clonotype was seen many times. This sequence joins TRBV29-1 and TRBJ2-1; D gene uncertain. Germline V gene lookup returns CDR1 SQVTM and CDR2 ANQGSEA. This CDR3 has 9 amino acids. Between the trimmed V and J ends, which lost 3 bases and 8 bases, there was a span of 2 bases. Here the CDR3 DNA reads TGCAGCGTTGAGCATGAGCAGTTCTTC. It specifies CSVEHEQFF.

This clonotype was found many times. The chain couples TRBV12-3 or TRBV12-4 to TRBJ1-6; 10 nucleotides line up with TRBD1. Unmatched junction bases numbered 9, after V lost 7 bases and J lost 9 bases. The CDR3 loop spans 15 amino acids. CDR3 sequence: CASTAGTGVGSPLHF. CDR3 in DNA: TGTGCCAGCACCGCCGGGACAGGGGTGGGTTCACCCCTCCACTTT.

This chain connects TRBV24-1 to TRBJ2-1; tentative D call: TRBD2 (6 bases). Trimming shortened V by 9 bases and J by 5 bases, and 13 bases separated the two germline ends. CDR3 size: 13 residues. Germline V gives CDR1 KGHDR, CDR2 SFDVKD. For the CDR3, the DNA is TGTGCCACCGATGGAGGGTCCAACAATGAGCAGTTCTTC. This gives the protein CATDGGSNNEQFF.

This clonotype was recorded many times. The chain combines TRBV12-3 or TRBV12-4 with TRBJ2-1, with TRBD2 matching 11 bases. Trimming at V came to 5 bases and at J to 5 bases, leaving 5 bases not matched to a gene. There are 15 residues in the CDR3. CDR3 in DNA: TGTGCCAGCAGTCCCGGGACTAGCGGAAACAATGAGCAGTTCTTC. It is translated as CASSPGTSGNNEQFF.

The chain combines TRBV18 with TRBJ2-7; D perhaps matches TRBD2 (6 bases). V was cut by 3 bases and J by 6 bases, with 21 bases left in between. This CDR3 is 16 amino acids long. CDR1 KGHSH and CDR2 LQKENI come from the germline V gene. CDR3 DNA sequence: TGTGCCAGCTCACCCAGAGGGGCGGGACCCAAAGCCGAGCAGTACTTC. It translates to CASSPRGAGPKAEQYF.

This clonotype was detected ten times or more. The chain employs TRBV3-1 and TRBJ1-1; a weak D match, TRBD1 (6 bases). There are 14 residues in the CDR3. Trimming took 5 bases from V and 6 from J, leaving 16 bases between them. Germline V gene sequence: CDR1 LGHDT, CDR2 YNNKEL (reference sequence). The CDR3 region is CASSNKAGAAEAFF. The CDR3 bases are TGTGCCAGCAGCAACAAGGCAGGGGCGGCTGAAGCTTTCTTT.